The source of this T cell receptor (beta chain) is a study of early T cells in non-severe SARS-CoV-2 infection. Study details: Investigators sequenced bulk RNA drawn from unsorted whole blood, and chains remained unpaired. Overall study results and limits: VDJdb-based annotation leaned toward anti-spike CD8 responses and missed private and CD4 specificities.

Attachment of unique molecular identifiers was made to individual cDNA molecules. MiXCR was run by TCRdb on the 5' RACE reads, yielding one entry per CDR3 protein. The table records more than 90,000 distinct CDR3 sequences, 9.5% to 11% of them present only once. This CDR3 has 15 amino acids. V shed 2 bases and J 6 bases; nucleotides not matched to a gene: 8. The germline V gene has CDR1 SGHTA and CDR2 FQGNSA. This clonotype turned up a few times. Its antigen is not identified. Source material: whole blood. The chain couples TRBV7-2 to TRBJ2-3; 7 nucleotides line up with TRBD2. The origin of this receptor is an adult who was a healthcare worker with PCR-confirmed SARS-CoV-2 infection or an uninfected control (not recorded which). The CDR3 loop is CASSLRGGAPDTQYF. CDR3 coding DNA: TGTGCCAGCAGCTTAAGGGGAGGGGCCCCGGATACGCAGTATTTT.